The T cell receptor beta chain described here comes from a study of shared clonotypes between healthy human individuals. Study findings and constraints: Sample collection involved blood only; tissue repertoires are likely different. Several donors had around 5.2% of their naive CD4 clonotypes in common.

Naive CD8 isolation took CD45RO-negative cells positively selected for CCR7 and excluded terminally differentiated effector memory CD45RA+ cells. On this clone itself: Antigen specificity is unknown.

CDR1 SQVTM and CDR2 ANQGSEA come from the germline V gene. The V end was cut by 4 bases, the J end by 0 bases, with 11 bases between. The CDR3 consists of 14 residues. The protocol was immunoSEQ multiplex PCR, while the TCRdb copy is restricted to in-frame clones and leaves out a portion. The sample lists around 560,000 clones, around 95% occurring once. The chain has TRBV29-1 and TRBJ2-3; maybe TRBD2 (6 bases). The sequencing sample was made of naive CD8+ T cells sorted from blood. This receptor was obtained from a woman aged 25 to 39 in good health. The CDR3 loop reads CSVAGDGSTDTQYF. The CDR3 region has the DNA TGCAGCGTTGCGGGGGATGGGAGCACAGATACGCAGTATTTT.